The entry that follows covers one T cell receptor beta chain sequence. Looked up from germline, CDR1 is MNHEY and CDR2 is SVGAGI. J gave up 2 bases and V 2 bases, and 8 bases lay outside the gene matches. CDR3 size: 16 residues. The sample belongs to a study of blood T cell repertoires in COVID-19. Looking at the study overall: COVID-19 samples collected from the United States, Italy and Spain covered acute and convalescent phases. PBMCs, B-cell-depleted T cells, or T cells provided the cDNA or gDNA that made up the material.

The authors' processing: Cell counts per sample came from amplifying reference gene primers. TCRdb's table, derived via immunoSEQ multiplex PCR, lists solely in-frame clones and lacks some. The V and J calls and clone size were taken over from that table, and D and trimming were inferred from the DNA. The sample has 90,000 to 150,000 clones; roughly 87% are singletons. Specimen: peripheral blood. This chain connects TRBV6-5 to TRBJ2-5; 7 bases map to TRBD1. This TCR derives from a human donor in a cohort sampled during active COVID-19. Here the CDR3 reads CASSYGTALLQETQYF. DNA of the CDR3: TGTGCCAGCAGTTACGGGACAGCCCTACTACAAGAGACCCAGTACTTC.